These 24 T cell receptor beta chains share one sample of origin, sequenced in a study of memory CD4+ T cells and cytomegalovirus serostatus. Single viable CD3+CD4+CD8-CD45RO+ cells were sorted as the memory CD4+ T cells. Using immunoSEQ multiplex PCR, the repertoire was profiled, and TCRdb retains in-frame clones only, with some absent. Counted here are approximately 50,000 clones, 70% to 85% occurring once; the ten biggest clones make up over 2%. Material for sequencing was memory CD4+ T cells from blood. The receptor set was obtained from an adult in good health and CMV-seropositive.

The chain links TRBV11-2 to TRBJ1-1; D not resolved. V gave up 4 bases and J gave up 3 bases, with 9 bases separating them. Germline values: CDR1 SGHAT, CDR2 FQNNGV. This CDR3 comprises 13 residues. The CDR3 spells CASSSLRDTEAFF. The CDR3, as DNA: TGTGCCAGCAGCTCCCTCCGGGACACTGAAGCTTTCTTT.

The genes are TRBV6-5 and TRBJ1-1; 7 nucleotides line up with TRBD1. V gave up 5 bases and J gave up 5 bases; unmatched junction bases: 8. CDR3 length: 14 amino acids. Germline V CDR1 and CDR2: MNHEY, SVGAGI. The CDR3: CASSTGQKFTEAFF. DNA for the CDR3: TGTGCCAGCAGTACGGGACAGAAATTTACTGAAGCTTTCTTT.

The genes are TRBV19 and TRBJ1-4; D unclear. The length of the CDR3 is 14 residues. V shed 4 bases and J shed 3 bases, with 9 bases lying between them. The germline CDR1 and CDR2 sequences are LNHDA and SQIVND (reference sequence). The CDR3 nucleotides read TGTGCCAGTAGTACGACTTCTGCTAATGAAAAACTGTTTTTT. Its protein is CASSTTSANEKLFF.

V usage is TRBV2 and J usage is TRBJ1-2; D gene uncertain. From germline, CDR1 is SNHLY and CDR2 FYNNEI. The V and J ends lost 3 bases and 2 bases respectively, with 7 bases between them. CDR3 length equals 13 residues. Here the CDR3 reads CASSEGRNYGYTF. The CDR3 DNA sequence: TGTGCCAGCAGTGAGGGCAGAAACTATGGCTACACCTTC.

The rearrangement links TRBV27 to TRBJ2-5; either TRBD1 or TRBD2 may fit D (5 bases each). This CDR3 has 12 amino acids. The ends were cut back, 5 bases at V and 7 bases at J, with 11 bases in the middle. Looked up from germline, CDR1 is MNHEY and CDR2 is SMNVEV (reference sequence). CDR3 amino acids: CASSPGPATQYF. The CDR3 bases are TGTGCCAGCAGTCCGGGGCCCGCGACCCAGTACTTC.

The chain links TRBV2 to TRBJ2-7; 10 nucleotides agree with TRBD1. Germline V gene data show CDR1 as SNHLY and CDR2 as FYNNEI. This CDR3 has 16 amino acids. V lost 6 bases, J lost 6 bases, and 14 bases stayed unmatched. CDR3 region: CASRKNAGQGIGEQYF. DNA for the CDR3: TGTGCCAGCAGGAAAAATGCGGGACAGGGGATTGGCGAGCAGTACTTC.

The rearrangement links TRBV9 to TRBJ1-5; no firm D call. The CDR3 totals 14 residues. CDR1 and CDR2 from the germline V gene are SGDLS and YYNGEE. Trimming took off 3 bases at V and 0 bases at J, with 7 bases between the two ends. The CDR3 sequence is CASSGGYSNQPQHF. DNA for the CDR3: TGTGCCAGCAGCGGGGGTTATAGCAATCAGCCCCAGCATTTT. Full variable domain (remainder filled in from reference TRBV9 and TRBJ1-5): DSGVTQTPKHLITATGQRVTLRCSPRSGDLSVYWYQQSLDQGLQFLIQYYNGEERAKGNILERFSAQQFPDLHSELNLSSLELGDSALYFCASSGGYSNQPQHFGDGTRLSIL.

CDR3 region: CASSLGTGPYEQYF. The CDR3 DNA sequence: TGTGCCAGCAGCTTGGGGACAGGGCCCTACGAGCAGTACTTC. The gene calls are TRBV7-3 and TRBJ2-7; 9 positions match TRBD1. Germline CDR1 SGHTA, CDR2 FQGTGA. J lost 2 bases, V lost 3 bases, and 2 bases had no gene match. There are 14 residues in the CDR3.

The chain carries TRBV6-6 and TRBJ2-7, with D perhaps given as TRBD1 or TRBD2 (5 bases each). In germline, CDR1 is MNHNY, CDR2 SVGAGI (reference sequence). V gave up 5 bases and J gave up 6 bases, with 11 bases separating them. There are 12 residues in the CDR3. The CDR3 reads CASSQGRGEQYF. For the CDR3, the DNA is TGTGCCAGCAGTCAGGGCCGGGGCGAGCAGTACTTC.

This sequence joins TRBV10-1 and TRBJ2-2; 8 bases fit TRBD1. Germline loops: CDR1 WNHNN, CDR2 SYGVQD (reference sequence). This CDR3 has 16 residues. The V segment lost 0 bases and the J segment 0 bases; nucleotides outside the gene matches: 0. As DNA, the CDR3 is TGCGCCAGCAGTGAGTCGACAGGGGCGAACACCGGGGAGCTGTTTTTT. Its protein is CASSESTGANTGELFF.

The chain combines TRBV2 with TRBJ2-5; 8 bases agree with TRBD1. V trimming: 6 bases; J trimming: 4 bases; junction bases outside the gene matches: 4. Germline values: CDR1 SNHLY, CDR2 FYNNEI. This CDR3 contains 13 residues. As DNA, the CDR3 is TGTGCCAGCAGCGATGGACAGGGAGAGACCCAGTACTTC. Protein product: CASSDGQGETQYF.

The chain links TRBV30 to TRBJ1-2; a possible D gene is TRBD1 (5 bases). In germline, CDR1 is GTSNPN, CDR2 SVGIG (reference sequence). The CDR3 spans 13 residues. The ends were cut back, 5 bases at V and 4 bases at J, with 14 bases in the middle. The CDR3 spells CAWAGRIGYGYTF. CDR3 in DNA: TGTGCCTGGGCGGGACGGATCGGCTATGGCTACACCTTC.

A remark on this clone: Mismatch with germline at one junction end may stem from a read error. The chain is built from TRBV15 and TRBJ1-2, with D possibly matching TRBD1 (5 bases). Germline CDR1 is LNHNV and CDR2 is YYDKDF (reference sequence). This CDR3 spans 15 amino acids. CDR3 bases: TGTGCCACCAGCAGTGGTCCCAGGGAACGGCCCGGCTATGACTTC. Translating gives CATSSGPRERPGYDF.

This clone showed up just a few times. This chain connects TRBV7-9 to TRBJ2-4; a weak D match, TRBD1 (7 bases). The germline V and J ends were trimmed by 5 bases and 3 bases, with 14 bases remaining between them. The CDR3 has 15 residues. Germline CDR1 and CDR2: SEHNR and FQNEAQ (reference sequence). The CDR3 coding sequence is TGTGCCAGCAGCCGCCAGGGGGGAGGCAAAAACATTCAGTACTTC. Encoded protein: CASSRQGGGKNIQYF.

V usage is TRBV28 and J usage is TRBJ2-3; D unresolved. Germline assignment: CDR1 MDHEN and CDR2 SYDVKM. The CDR3 loop spans 15 amino acids. V was shortened by 2 bases and J by 1 base, with 10 bases between the two germline ends. In DNA form, the CDR3 reads TGTGCCAGCAGTTTAGGCGGCCCTGGCACAGATACGCAGTATTTT. This translates into CASSLGGPGTDTQYF.

The chain has TRBV27 and TRBJ2-3; maybe TRBD2 (6 bases). This CDR3 region has 13 residues. Trimming cost V 4 bases and J 4 bases, with 9 bases left between them. Germline CDR1 reads MNHEY; CDR2 reads SMNVEV (reference sequence). In DNA, the CDR3 is TGTGCCAGCAGTTCCGGGAGCGCAGATACGCAGTATTTT. It is translated as CASSSGSADTQYF.

The chain uses TRBV18 and TRBJ1-1; D gene uncertain. Per germline, CDR1 KGHSH and CDR2 LQKENI. V was trimmed by 6 bases and J by 3 bases, leaving 14 bases between them. The CDR3 contains 14 residues. The chain's CDR3 is CASSQRPVDTEAFF. The CDR3, as DNA: TGTGCCAGCTCTCAAAGACCGGTAGACACTGAAGCTTTCTTT.

The J gene is TRBJ1-5, the V gene TRBV30; the D is unclear. The CDR3 length is 14 residues. Germline CDR1 GTSNPN, CDR2 SVGIG (reference sequence). The V end lost 2 bases, the J end lost 2 bases, and 10 bases lay between the germline ends. The CDR3: CAWSRWGGNQPQHF. DNA for the CDR3: TGTGCCTGGAGTCGCTGGGGAGGCAATCAGCCCCAGCATTTT.

In this sample, this clone turned up once. CDR3 DNA sequence: TGTGCCAGCAGCGGGAACTACGAGCAGTACTTC. Translating it yields CASSGNYEQYF. This chain connects TRBV6-6 to TRBJ2-7; a weak D match, TRBD2 (5 bases). The CDR3 length is 11 residues. Germline V gene sequence: CDR1 MNHNY, CDR2 SVGAGI (reference sequence). V was shortened by 6 bases and J by 3 bases, with 6 bases between the two germline ends.

The V gene is TRBV25-1, the J gene TRBJ1-1, with D maybe TRBD1 (5 bases). Germline CDR1 reads MGHDK; CDR2 reads SYGVNS. This CDR3 region has 17 residues. V was clipped by 0 bases and J by 6 bases, with 20 bases between them. CDR3 DNA sequence: TGTGCCAGCAGTGAATATTCCGGTAAAGGGGTCGGAGCTGAAGCTTTCTTT. Amino acids: CASSEYSGKGVGAEAFF.

This chain connects TRBV10-3 to TRBJ2-4; no definite D call. This CDR3 contains 14 residues. Germline values: CDR1 ENHRY, CDR2 SYGVKD. V was clipped by 2 bases and J by 3 bases, with 8 bases between them. The CDR3 sequence is CAISEEELKNIQYF. The CDR3 nucleotides are TGTGCCATCAGTGAGGAGGAGCTCAAAAACATTCAGTACTTC.

The V call is TRBV5-4, the J call TRBJ2-1, with D maybe TRBD2 (6 bases). This CDR3 has 13 residues. Germline lookup yields CDR1 SGHNT and CDR2 YYREEE (reference sequence). V was clipped by 6 bases and J by 6 bases, with 13 bases between them. The CDR3 loop reads CASTLGGSNEQFF. As DNA, the CDR3 is TGTGCCAGCACCCTGGGGGGTTCCAATGAGCAGTTCTTC.

CDR3 region: CAWNGRGNTEAFF. The DNA of the CDR3 is TGTGCCTGGAACGGCAGGGGGAACACTGAAGCTTTCTTT. The rearrangement uses TRBV30 and TRBJ1-1; maybe TRBD1 (6 bases). Trimming removed 4 bases at V and 1 base at J, with 10 bases between. The CDR3 spans 13 residues. Looked up from germline, CDR1 is GTSNPN and CDR2 is SVGIG (reference sequence).

The chain carries TRBV5-1 and TRBJ2-1; TRBD2 aligns across 7 bases. Germline V CDR1 and CDR2: SGHRS, YFSETQ. This CDR3 has 16 residues. J gave up 9 bases and V 1 base, and 13 bases lay outside the gene matches. The CDR3, as DNA: TGCGCCAGCAGCTTGTCGGTCCAGCGCGGGAGTTCTGAGCAGTTCTTC. Amino acids: CASSLSVQRGSSEQFF.